Sequencing of this T cell receptor (beta chain) was carried out in a study of CD8 T cells in ankylosing spondylitis. This clonotype was counted ten times or more. CDR1 and CDR2 (germline): DFQATT, SNEGSKA (reference sequence). The CDR3 runs to 14 residues. V gave up 5 bases and J gave up 6 bases, with 18 bases separating them. TCRdb redid the calling of the 5' RACE reads with MiXCR, one entry per CDR3 protein. Among roughly 240,000 distinct CDR3 sequences, around 8% were seen once, and the ten largest hold about 5%. The sequence came from a female donor with ankylosing spondylitis or in good health (not recorded which). Sequencing was performed on blood, either unsorted or a sorted T cell fraction (not recorded which). The chain uses TRBV20-1 and TRBJ2-3; D is perhaps TRBD1 (5 bases). CDR3 DNA sequence: TGCAGTGCTCAAGGACACCGTCCCACTGATACGCAGTATTTT. This sequence encodes CSAQGHRPTDTQYF.